The 18 T cell receptor beta chains presented below share a single source sample, sequenced in a study of T cell responses to AZD1222 COVID-19 vaccine. Clones were sequenced by immunoSEQ multiplex PCR, and TCRdb holds only the in-frame ones, with some missing. The sample shows about 180,000 clones, nearly 95% of them seen only once. The specimen comprised peripheral blood, sampled 28 days after the second AZD1222 dose. Receptor source: an adult who received the AZD1222 COVID-19 vaccine.

The chain uses TRBV9 and TRBJ2-5; D is perhaps TRBD1 (6 bases). This CDR3 has 14 amino acids. Germline-derived CDR1 and CDR2 are SGDLS and YYNGEE. V lost 0 bases to trimming and J lost 2 bases, with 8 bases between them. The chain's CDR3 is CASSVEGGQETQYF. The CDR3 bases are TGTGCCAGCAGCGTAGAAGGGGGACAAGAGACCCAGTACTTC.

The chain carries TRBV19 and TRBJ2-1, with D hard to call. CDR3 length: 12 residues. V was pared by 3 bases and J by 6 bases, with 6 bases between. In germline, CDR1 is LNHDA, CDR2 SQIVND (reference sequence). CDR3 in amino acids: CASSIRANEQFF. CDR3 bases: TGTGCCAGTAGTATCCGGGCCAATGAGCAGTTCTTC. Together with reference TRBV19 and TRBJ2-1, the CDR3 gives the full variable domain: DGGITQSPKYLFRKEGQNVTLSCEQNLNHDAMYWYRQDPGQGLRLIYYSQIVNDFQKGDIAEGYSVSREKKESFPLTVTSAQKNPTAFYLCASSIRANEQFFGPGTRLTVL.

The chain links TRBV7-6 to TRBJ2-1, with 11 positions matching TRBD2. Trimming took 5 bases from V and 1 from J; bases not matched to a gene: 4. This CDR3 region has 16 residues. Germline loops: CDR1 SGHVS, CDR2 FNYEAQ. CDR3 loop: CASSGGTSGSYNEQFF. The CDR3 nucleotides read TGTGCCAGCAGCGGGGGGACTAGCGGATCCTACAATGAGCAGTTCTTC.

The V gene is TRBV5-8, the J gene TRBJ2-7; D tentatively fits TRBD1 or TRBD2 (5 bases each). The CDR3 sequence is 15 residues long. Between the trimmed V and J ends, which lost 0 bases and 0 bases, there was a span of 10 bases. CDR1 is SGHTS, CDR2 YDEGEE, per germline. The CDR3 loop is CASSLAGTNSYEQYF. The CDR3 DNA reads as TGTGCCAGCAGCTTGGCCGGGACCAACTCCTACGAGCAGTACTTC.

This chain connects TRBV7-8 to TRBJ1-2; a possible D gene is TRBD1 (5 bases). Per the germline V gene, CDR1 is SGHVS and CDR2 is FQNEAQ. The CDR3 is 16 residues long. The V end lost 6 bases, the J end lost 7 bases, and 24 bases lay between the germline ends. The CDR3 loop is CASRTRRTGPGGGYTF. The CDR3 coding sequence is TGTGCCAGCAGAACCAGAAGGACCGGACCGGGGGGTGGCTACACCTTC.

V is TRBV5-1 and J is TRBJ2-2; D remains ambiguous. The V and J ends lost 3 bases and 3 bases respectively, with 9 bases between them. From germline, CDR1 is SGHRS and CDR2 YFSETQ. The CDR3 is made up of 14 amino acids. The chain's CDR3 is CASSSRQDTGELFF. In nucleotides, the CDR3 is TGCGCCAGCAGCTCCAGGCAAGACACCGGGGAGCTGTTTTTT.

CDR3 nucleotide sequence: TGTGCCAGCAGCGTAGCGCCTCAGGCGGGGACAGATACGCAGTATTTT. The encoded protein is CASSVAPQAGTDTQYF. The chain combines TRBV9 with TRBJ2-3; TRBD2 is a possible D gene (6 bases). V lost 0 bases and J lost 3, with 14 bases in between. Germline values: CDR1 SGDLS, CDR2 YYNGEE. The CDR3 is made up of 16 amino acids.

J is TRBJ2-7 and V is TRBV30, with D hard to call. The CDR3 totals 12 residues. The germline V gene encodes CDR1 GTSNPN and CDR2 SVGIG (reference sequence). The V end was cut by 1 base, the J end by 3 bases, with 7 bases between. The CDR3 here is CAWSAGRYEQYF. CDR3 DNA: TGTGCCTGGAGTGCAGGACGCTACGAGCAGTACTTC. The full variable domain, completed using reference TRBV30 and TRBJ2-7, is SQTIHQWPATLVQPVGSPLSLECTVEGTSNPNLYWYRQAAGRGLQLLFYSVGIGQISSEVPQNLSASRPQDRQFILSSKKLLLSDSGFYLCAWSAGRYEQYFGPGTRLTVT.

This chain connects TRBV3-1 (or the pseudogene TRBV3-2) to TRBJ2-2, with 8 bases identical to TRBD2. The V gene end was trimmed by 6 bases and the J gene end by 4 bases; junction bases not matched to a gene: 7. The CDR3 has 15 residues. From germline, CDR1 is LGHDT and CDR2 YNNKEL (reference sequence). The CDR3: CASRRSSGVTGELFF. The CDR3 nucleotides read TGTGCCAGCAGACGTAGTAGCGGGGTCACCGGGGAGCTGTTTTTT.

The V and J genes are TRBV19 and TRBJ2-3, with D uncertain. The germline V gene encodes CDR1 LNHDA and CDR2 SQIVND (reference sequence). Trimming pared 7 bases from V and 3 bases from J, leaving 11 bases between. The CDR3 covers 13 residues. The CDR3 coding sequence is TGTGCCAGTACCCCTCCCGAAACAGATACGCAGTATTTT. Translating gives CASTPPETDTQYF.

This clone has just one count. V gene TRBV7-3 combines with J gene TRBJ2-3; D is possibly TRBD2 (7 bases). The germline CDR1 and CDR2 sequences are SGHTA and FQGTGA. This CDR3 is 18 amino acids long. Deletions cut 2 bases from V and 2 bases from J, with 20 bases between. The CDR3 DNA is TGTGCCAGCAGCTTATTCCCGTTGGGGGGGGCTTACACAGATACGCAGTATTTT. Its translation: CASSLFPLGGAYTDTQYF.

This sequence joins TRBV7-9 and TRBJ1-1, with D possibly being TRBD1 (6 bases). The CDR3 consists of 15 residues. Germline V gene lookup returns CDR1 SEHNR and CDR2 FQNEAQ (reference sequence). Trimming stripped 1 base from V and 3 bases from J, with 12 bases between. The CDR3 sequence is CASSLGSGAYTEAFF. DNA for the CDR3: TGTGCCAGCAGCTTAGGTTCAGGGGCTTACACTGAAGCTTTCTTT.

The rearrangement links TRBV6-6 to TRBJ1-6; D is uncertain. Trimming took off 1 base at V and 7 bases at J, with 11 bases between the two ends. This CDR3 has 15 amino acids. Germline assignment: CDR1 MNHNY and CDR2 SVGAGI (reference sequence). CDR3 amino acids: CASSYLAEPNSPLHF. CDR3 in DNA: TGTGCCAGCAGTTACTTGGCAGAACCAAATTCACCCCTCCACTTT.

The rearrangement joins TRBV4-3 to TRBJ2-7; a possible D gene is TRBD1 (6 bases). V was cut by 4 bases and J by 3 bases, with 16 bases left in between. Germline CDR1 and CDR2: LGHNA and YSLEER. The CDR3 covers 15 residues. The CDR3 reads CASSLEEDSRYEQYF. The DNA for the CDR3 is TGCGCCAGCAGCCTCGAAGAGGACAGTCGCTACGAGCAGTACTTC.

This chain links TRBV21-1 with TRBJ1-5. TRBV21-1 is given as a pseudogene. The CDR3 runs 17 residues. CDR3 bases: TGTGCCAGCAGCAAAGCGCGAGGGGACGAGAACAATCAGCCCCAGCATTTT. Protein sequence: CASSKARGDENNQPQHF.

This chain connects TRBV27 to TRBJ1-1; D is unclear. Trimming cost V 2 bases and J 2 bases, with 9 bases left between them. The CDR3 is 14 residues long. Germline loops: CDR1 MNHEY, CDR2 SMNVEV (reference sequence). This CDR3 is CASSLEAVNTEAFF. In DNA, the CDR3 is TGTGCCAGCAGTTTAGAAGCAGTAAACACTGAAGCTTTCTTT.

This clone is a singleton in its sample. The chain carries TRBV19 and TRBJ2-7; 9 bases are shared with TRBD1. Germline V gene sequence: CDR1 LNHDA, CDR2 SQIVND (reference sequence). The CDR3 consists of 17 residues. V dropped 4 bases and J dropped 0; count of bases not matched to a gene: 10. CDR3 DNA: TGTGCCAGTAGTACCCAACCGGGACAGGGACTCTCCTACGAGCAGTACTTC. It specifies CASSTQPGQGLSYEQYF. The whole variable domain, remainder taken from reference TRBV19 and TRBJ2-7, is DGGITQSPKYLFRKEGQNVTLSCEQNLNHDAMYWYRQDPGQGLRLIYYSQIVNDFQKGDIAEGYSVSREKKESFPLTVTSAQKNPTAFYLCASSTQPGQGLSYEQYFGPGTRLTVT.

V usage is TRBV5-4 and J usage is TRBJ1-1; D might be TRBD1 (6 bases). V shed 4 bases and J shed 1 base, with 11 bases lying between them. The CDR3 extends over 14 amino acids. Germline-derived CDR1 and CDR2 are SGHNT and YYREEE (reference sequence). DNA for the CDR3: TGTGCCAGCAGCATTCAGGGGCAGAACACTGAAGCTTTCTTT. It yields the protein CASSIQGQNTEAFF.